This T cell receptor (beta chain) was sequenced for a study of blood T cell repertoires in COVID-19. Study context: From T cells, B-cell-depleted T cells, or PBMCs came the material, which was cDNA or gDNA.

V was pared by 5 bases and J by 5 bases, with 5 bases of the junction left unmatched. This CDR3 has 14 amino acids. The V gene's germline CDR1 is SNHLY and CDR2 FYNNEI. The assay was immunoSEQ multiplex PCR, and TCRdb's table has in-frame clones only and misses some. The profile shows around 59,000 clones, approximately 80% of them singletons. The source of this sequence is a woman of 80 years or more with active or convalescent COVID-19. Material: peripheral blood. This sequence joins TRBV2 and TRBJ1-5, with TRBD1 matching over 8 bases. CDR3 DNA: TGTGCCAGCAGTCCAACAGGGGGTCATCAGCCCCAGCATTTT. Its protein is CASSPTGGHQPQHF. Based on the CDR3 plus reference TRBV2 and TRBJ1-5, the full variable domain is EPEVTQTPSHQVTQMGQEVILRCVPISNHLYFYWYRQILGQKVEFLVSFYNNEISEKSEIFDDQFSVERPDGSNFTLKIRSTKLEDSAMYFCASSPTGGHQPQHFGDGTRLSIL.